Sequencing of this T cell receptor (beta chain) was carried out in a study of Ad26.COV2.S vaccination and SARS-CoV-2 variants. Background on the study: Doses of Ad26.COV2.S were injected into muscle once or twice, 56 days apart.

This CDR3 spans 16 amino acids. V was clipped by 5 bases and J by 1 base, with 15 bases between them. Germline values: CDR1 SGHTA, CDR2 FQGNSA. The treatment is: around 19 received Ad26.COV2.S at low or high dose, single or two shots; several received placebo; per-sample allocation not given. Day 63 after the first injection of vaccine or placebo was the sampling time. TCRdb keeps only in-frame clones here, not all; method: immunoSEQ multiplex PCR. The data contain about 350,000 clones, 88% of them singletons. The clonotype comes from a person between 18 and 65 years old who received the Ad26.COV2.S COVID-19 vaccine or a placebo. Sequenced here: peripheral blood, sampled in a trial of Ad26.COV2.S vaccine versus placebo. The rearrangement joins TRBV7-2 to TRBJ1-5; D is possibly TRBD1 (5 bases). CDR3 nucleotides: TGTGCCAGCAGCCTGGGGGAATTCAGGAGCAATCAGCCCCAGCATTTT. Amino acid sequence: CASSLGEFRSNQPQHF.